This entry lists 19 T cell receptor beta chains sequenced from one sample in a study of blood T cell repertoires in COVID-19. Profiling relied on immunoSEQ multiplex PCR, and the TCRdb table lists in-frame clones only, not all of them. The profile shows over 110,000 clones, approximately 87% of them singletons. The sequenced material came from PBMCs or T cells enriched from blood (not recorded which). Receptors were obtained from a man aged 55 to 70 who had recovered from COVID-19.

This clone has just one count. J is TRBJ1-1 and V is TRBV18; maybe TRBD1 (5 bases). V was cut by 1 base and J by 3 bases, with 18 bases left in between. Germline lookup yields CDR1 KGHSH and CDR2 LQKENI. This CDR3 has 17 amino acids. CDR3 amino acids: CASSPLRLAEGYTEAFF. CDR3 DNA: TGTGCCAGCTCACCACTAAGATTGGCGGAGGGGTACACTGAAGCTTTCTTT.

The genes are TRBV7-2 and TRBJ1-2; maybe TRBD1 (6 bases). Between the trimmed V and J ends, which lost 5 bases and 7 bases, there was a span of 11 bases. The CDR3 has 12 amino acids. Per germline, CDR1 SGHTA and CDR2 FQGNSA. CDR3 sequence: CASSPRTVGYTF. For the CDR3, the DNA is TGTGCCAGCAGCCCGCGGACAGTTGGCTACACCTTC.

The chain couples TRBV13 to TRBJ2-3; 10 nucleotides align to TRBD1. The CDR3 runs 14 residues. The junction had 3 bases not matched to a gene; V was cut back by 4 bases and J by 5 bases. CDR1 and CDR2 (germline): PRHDT, FYEKMQ (reference sequence). The CDR3, as DNA: TGTGCCAGCAGCTCGGGACAGGGGCAAGATACGCAGTATTTT. This translates into CASSSGQGQDTQYF.

J is TRBJ2-1 and V is TRBV7-8; the D is unclear. Per germline, CDR1 SGHVS and CDR2 FQNEAQ. CDR3 length: 12 amino acids. V was pared by 3 bases and J by 10 bases, with 10 bases between. CDR3 amino acids: CASSLNLEEQFF. CDR3 coding DNA: TGTGCCAGCAGCTTGAACTTGGAGGAGCAGTTCTTC.

J is TRBJ2-7 and V is TRBV11-2; tentative D call: TRBD2 (6 bases). Germline V gene lookup returns CDR1 SGHAT and CDR2 FQNNGV. The V and J ends lost 2 bases and 7 bases respectively, with 15 bases between them. The CDR3 covers 14 residues. The CDR3 is CASSLFGEVKEQYF. The CDR3 DNA is TGTGCCAGCAGCTTATTTGGGGAGGTGAAAGAGCAGTACTTC.

This clone was observed once. The chain recombines TRBV11-2 with TRBJ2-5, with a weak D call TRBD2 (6 bases). Trimming took off 7 bases at V and 4 bases at J, with 13 bases between the two ends. Germline V lookup: CDR1 SGHAT, CDR2 FQNNGV. This CDR3 is 13 amino acids long. CDR3 nucleotide sequence: TGTGCCAGCAAAACGACCGGGGGAGAGACCCAGTACTTC. This sequence encodes CASKTTGGETQYF.

The chain is built from TRBV28 and TRBJ2-1, with a tentative D call TRBD1 (7 bases). The CDR3 length is 15 residues. V lost 6 bases and J 7 bases, leaving 19 bases between the germline ends. Germline assignment: CDR1 MDHEN and CDR2 SYDVKM. The CDR3, as DNA: TGTGCCAGCAGACACCAGGGGGGCGACAGAAATGAGCAGTTCTTC. Translated: CASRHQGGDRNEQFF.

This clone is a singleton in its sample. V gene TRBV15 combines with J gene TRBJ2-7; the D gene is possibly TRBD2 (5 bases). The CDR3 has 15 amino acids. Germline loops: CDR1 LNHNV, CDR2 YYDKDF (reference sequence). The V end was cut by 4 bases, the J end by 2 bases, with 15 bases between. The CDR3 coding sequence is TGTGCCACCAGCATCGTAGGAGGCAATACCTACGAGCAGTACTTC. This translates into CATSIVGGNTYEQYF.

V and J are TRBV10-2 and TRBJ1-5, with D tentatively TRBD1 (6 bases). Germline CDR1 and CDR2: WSHSY and SAAADI. V lost 4 bases to trimming and J lost 7 bases, with 14 bases between them. This CDR3 is built from 14 residues. The CDR3, as DNA: TGCGCCAGCAGTGGGGGGCGGGTGGGACAGCCCCAGCATTTT. Translation gives CASSGGRVGQPQHF.

This chain links TRBV3-1 (or the pseudogene TRBV3-2) with TRBJ1-6, with TRBD1 matching over 8 bases. Losses at the gene ends were 4 bases for V and 9 bases for J; bases not matched to a gene: 11. This CDR3 has 16 residues. From germline, CDR1 is LGHDT and CDR2 YNNKEL (reference sequence). The CDR3 bases are TGTGCCAGCAGCCCAAGACCCGGGACAGGAGTTTCACCCCTCCACTTT. Protein product: CASSPRPGTGVSPLHF.

The gene calls are TRBV9 and TRBJ2-4, with D possibly matching TRBD1 (5 bases). Germline CDR1 reads SGDLS; CDR2 reads YYNGEE. V lost 4 bases and J lost 7, with 9 bases in between. The CDR3 length is 12 residues. DNA of the CDR3: TGTGCCAGCAGCCCCCAGGGTAACATTCAGTACTTC. Protein product: CASSPQGNIQYF.

This chain connects TRBV11-2 to TRBJ2-5; maybe TRBD2 (6 bases). The CDR3 runs 15 residues. Germline values: CDR1 SGHAT, CDR2 FQNNGV. The ends were cut back, 1 base at V and 5 bases at J, with 14 bases in the middle. CDR3 sequence reads: CASSLGGRAGETQYF. The CDR3 nucleotides are TGTGCCAGCAGCTTAGGGGGCAGGGCGGGGGAGACCCAGTACTTC.

The rearrangement uses TRBV28 and TRBJ2-1, with 8 positions matching TRBD2. Trimming took 6 bases from V and 7 from J; bases not matched to a gene: 11. The CDR3 runs to 15 residues. Germline V gene data show CDR1 as MDHEN and CDR2 as SYDVKM. The CDR3: CASRPGDRGGNEQFF. The CDR3 coding sequence is TGTGCCAGCAGGCCTGGGGATCGGGGGGGAAATGAGCAGTTCTTC.

This rearrangement joins TRBV27 to TRBJ2-3; tentative D call: TRBD2 (6 bases). The germline V gene encodes CDR1 MNHEY and CDR2 SMNVEV (reference sequence). The CDR3 totals 14 residues. Trimming pared 0 bases from V and 10 bases from J, leaving 14 bases between. This CDR3 is CASSLSRESRAQYF. Here the CDR3 DNA reads TGTGCCAGCAGTTTATCCCGGGAGTCGAGGGCGCAGTATTTT.

Only one count was recorded for this clone. The chain couples TRBV28 to TRBJ1-1; 9 nucleotides line up with TRBD1. With V trimmed by 5 bases and J by 6 bases, 4 bases remained unmatched. Germline CDR1 and CDR2: MDHEN and SYDVKM. This CDR3 contains 13 residues. The CDR3 DNA sequence: TGTGCCAGCAGTCCCACAGGGGGCTCTGAAGCTTTCTTT. It encodes CASSPTGGSEAFF.

The chain is built from TRBV24-1 and TRBJ1-3; D perhaps matches TRBD1 (5 bases). Germline-derived CDR1 and CDR2 are KGHDR and SFDVKD. Between the trimmed V and J ends, which lost 4 bases and 1 base, there was a span of 10 bases. This CDR3 has 15 amino acids. In DNA, the CDR3 is TGTGCCACCAGTGAGGGGGACTTGTCTGGAAACACCATATATTTT. Translating it yields CATSEGDLSGNTIYF.

This sequence joins TRBV19 and TRBJ2-1, with D tentatively TRBD1 (6 bases). This CDR3 is 11 amino acids long. Trimming pared 3 bases from V and 11 bases from J, leaving 8 bases between. Germline V gives CDR1 LNHDA, CDR2 SQIVND (reference sequence). The DNA for the CDR3 is TGTGCCAGTAGTATGGGGGCCCAGCAGTTCTTC. Its translation is CASSMGAQQFF. The variable domain in full, completed from reference TRBV19 and TRBJ2-1, reads DGGITQSPKYLFRKEGQNVTLSCEQNLNHDAMYWYRQDPGQGLRLIYYSQIVNDFQKGDIAEGYSVSREKKESFPLTVTSAQKNPTAFYLCASSMGAQQFFGPGTRLTVL.

The chain carries TRBV19 and TRBJ1-2; no firm D call. The V gene lost 3 bases and the J gene lost 4 bases, with 6 bases spanning the gap. The CDR3 contains 12 residues. CDR1 LNHDA and CDR2 SQIVND come from the germline V gene (reference sequence). The CDR3 bases are TGTGCCAGTAGTATCTCGGTCTATGGCTACACCTTC. Its protein is CASSISVYGYTF.

This chain joins TRBV10-3 and TRBJ2-1, with 11 bases matching TRBD2. This CDR3 is 19 amino acids long. Per germline, CDR1 ENHRY and CDR2 SYGVKD. The V gene end was trimmed by 4 bases and the J gene end by 4 bases; junction bases not matched to a gene: 15. This CDR3 is CAISVSGTSGAGGYNEQFF. The CDR3 bases are TGTGCCATCAGTGTTTCCGGGACTAGCGGAGCCGGGGGGTACAATGAGCAGTTCTTC.